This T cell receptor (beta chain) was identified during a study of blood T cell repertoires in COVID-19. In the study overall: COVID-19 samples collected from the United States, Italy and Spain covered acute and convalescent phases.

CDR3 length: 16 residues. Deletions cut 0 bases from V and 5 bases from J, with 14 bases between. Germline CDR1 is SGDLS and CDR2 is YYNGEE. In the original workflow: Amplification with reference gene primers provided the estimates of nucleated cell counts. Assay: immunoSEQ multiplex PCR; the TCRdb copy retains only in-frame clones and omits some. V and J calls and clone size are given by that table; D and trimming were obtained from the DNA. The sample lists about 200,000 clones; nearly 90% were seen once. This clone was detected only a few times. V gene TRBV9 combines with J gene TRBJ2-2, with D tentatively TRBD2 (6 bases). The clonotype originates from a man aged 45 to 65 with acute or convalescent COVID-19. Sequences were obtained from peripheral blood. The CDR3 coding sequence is TGTGCCAGCAGCGTAGCGCGTATCGGGGGAACCGGGGAGCTGTTTTTT. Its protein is CASSVARIGGTGELFF.